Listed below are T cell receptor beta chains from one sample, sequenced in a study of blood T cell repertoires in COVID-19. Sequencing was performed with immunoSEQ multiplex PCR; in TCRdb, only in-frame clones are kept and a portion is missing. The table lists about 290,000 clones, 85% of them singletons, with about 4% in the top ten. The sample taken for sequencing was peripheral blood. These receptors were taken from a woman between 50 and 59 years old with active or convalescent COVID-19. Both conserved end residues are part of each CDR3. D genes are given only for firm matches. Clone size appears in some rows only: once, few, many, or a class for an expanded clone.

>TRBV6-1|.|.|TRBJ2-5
TGTGCCAGCAGTGAAGCGCAGGCAGCCTTGGAGACCCAGTACTTC
CASSEAQAALETQYF
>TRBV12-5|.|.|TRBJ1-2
TGTGCTAGTGGTTCTCGGGAGGGGATGAACTATGGCTACACCTTC
CASGSREGMNYGYTF
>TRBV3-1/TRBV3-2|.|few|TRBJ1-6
TGTGCCAGCAGCTTTCAATCGGGGACACCCCTCCACTTT
CASSFQSGTPLHF
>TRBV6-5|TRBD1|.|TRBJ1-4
TGTGCCAGCGCGGTCTGGGGACAGAGGCCTGAAAAACTGTTTTTT
CASAVWGQRPEKLFF
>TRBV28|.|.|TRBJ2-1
TGTGCCAGCAGTTTTTGGCGGGGACAGAAGGGCAATGAGCAGTTCTTC
CASSFWRGQKGNEQFF
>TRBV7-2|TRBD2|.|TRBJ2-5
TGTGCCAGCAGCCCCCCCGGGGGGGGGATGGAGACCCAGTACTTC
CASSPPGGGMETQYF
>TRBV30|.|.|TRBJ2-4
TGTGCCTGGCGTCATCGGGGGATAGCCAAAAACATTCAGTACTTC
CAWRHRGIAKNIQYF
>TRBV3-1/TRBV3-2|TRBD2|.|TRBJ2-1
TGTGCCAGCAACGCTGCTGGACTAGCGGGGCGCTACAATGAGCAGTTCTTC
CASNAAGLAGRYNEQFF
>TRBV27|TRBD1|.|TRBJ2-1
TGTGCCAGCAGTGGACAGGGGAAAAATGAGCAGTTCTTC
CASSGQGKNEQFF
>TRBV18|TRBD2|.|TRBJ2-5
TGTGCCAGCTCACCATCAGCGGGGCTCCAAGAGACCCAGTACTTC
CASSPSAGLQETQYF
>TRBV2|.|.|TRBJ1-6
TGTGCCAGCATTATAGGACAGAATAATTCACCCCTCCACTTT
CASIIGQNNSPLHF
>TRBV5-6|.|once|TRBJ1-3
TGTGCCAGCAGCCCCTGGGGGGCTGGAAACACCATATATTTT
CASSPWGAGNTIYF
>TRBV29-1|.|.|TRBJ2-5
TGCAGCGTTGATCAGGTTTTGCGAGAGACCCAGTACTTC
CSVDQVLRETQYF
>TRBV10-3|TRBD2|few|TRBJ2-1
TGTGCCATCAACCCGGGACTAGCGGGAGGTCTTAATGAGCAGTTCTTC
CAINPGLAGGLNEQFF
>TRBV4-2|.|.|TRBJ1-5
TGTGCCAGCAGCCAAGATAGCGGCCTCAATCAGCCCCAGCATTTT
CASSQDSGLNQPQHF
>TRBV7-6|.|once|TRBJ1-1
TGTGCCAGCAGCTTAGAGAGGAACACTGAAGCTTTCTTT
CASSLERNTEAFF
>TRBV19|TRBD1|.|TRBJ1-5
TGTGCCAGTAGACCACAGGGGTTTCAGCCCCAGCATTTT
CASRPQGFQPQHF
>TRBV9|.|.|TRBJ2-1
TGTGCCAGCACCAGGGGGGTTGAGCAGTTCTTC
CASTRGVEQFF
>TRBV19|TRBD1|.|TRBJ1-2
TGTGCCAGTAGTACCCGAGGACAGGGGTATGGCTACACCTTC
CASSTRGQGYGYTF
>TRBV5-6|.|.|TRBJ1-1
TGTGCCAGCAGCTTGGCCGGTGAGTTTCTCTCTGAAGCTTTCTTT
CASSLAGEFLSEAFF
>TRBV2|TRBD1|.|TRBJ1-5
TGTGCCAGCAGAGGGGCTAGGGGGCTTCAGCCCCAGCATTTT
CASRGARGLQPQHF
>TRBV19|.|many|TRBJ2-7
TGTGCCAGTAGTATCGGGTTCGAGCAGTACTTC
CASSIGFEQYF
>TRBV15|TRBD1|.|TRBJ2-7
TGTGCCACCAGCCCCGGGAACAGGGGGAAGGAGCAGTACTTC
CATSPGNRGKEQYF
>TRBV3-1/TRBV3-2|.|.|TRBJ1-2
TGTGCCAGCAGCCAAACAGGGAACTATGGCTACACCTTC
CASSQTGNYGYTF
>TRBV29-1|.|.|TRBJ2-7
TGCAGCGTCGCCCGCAGGTTGGACTACGAGCAGTACTTC
CSVARRLDYEQYF
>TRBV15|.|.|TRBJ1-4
TGTGCCACCAGCAGAGATCCGGGGGGGTTTAATGAAAAACTGTTTTTT
CATSRDPGGFNEKLFF